This T cell receptor beta chain emerged from a study of blood T cell repertoires in COVID-19. Study summary: Some COVID-19 samples were acute and others convalescent; all came from the United States, Italy and Spain. The cDNA or gDNA used as material had been derived from T cells, B-cell-depleted T cells, or PBMCs.

Authors' processing steps: Reference gene primer amplification gave estimated nucleated cell counts. Using immunoSEQ multiplex PCR, the repertoire was profiled, and TCRdb retains in-frame clones only, with some absent. That table furnishes V, J and clone size, whereas the DNA furnished D and trimming. Counted here are 70,000 to 95,000 clones, 70% to 90% occurring once; the ten biggest clones make up around 6.6%. This clone was recorded once. Specimen: peripheral blood. The clonotype comes from a man aged 70-80 years with acute or convalescent COVID-19.

CDR3 loop: CASSRSRENTIYF. The CDR3 DNA reads TGTGCCAGCAGCCGAAGCAGGGAAAACACCATATATTTT. The chain has TRBV6-5 and TRBJ1-3; the D gene is possibly TRBD1 (5 bases). This CDR3 spans 13 amino acids. Germline CDR1 is MNHEY and CDR2 is SVGAGI. V lost 6 bases and J lost 6, with 12 bases in between.